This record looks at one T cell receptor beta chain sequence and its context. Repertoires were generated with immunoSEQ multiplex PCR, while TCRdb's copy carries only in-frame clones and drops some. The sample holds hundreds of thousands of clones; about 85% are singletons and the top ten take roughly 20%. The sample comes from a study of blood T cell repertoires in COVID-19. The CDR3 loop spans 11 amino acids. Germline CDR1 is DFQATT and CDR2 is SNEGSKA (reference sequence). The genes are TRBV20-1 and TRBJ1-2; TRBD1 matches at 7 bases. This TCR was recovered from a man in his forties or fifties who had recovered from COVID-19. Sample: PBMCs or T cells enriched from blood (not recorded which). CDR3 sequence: CIATGDHGYTF. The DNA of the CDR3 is TGCATCGCAACAGGGGATCATGGCTACACCTTC.